This T cell receptor beta chain was identified during a study of blood T cell repertoires in COVID-19. The overall study: Researchers got acute and convalescent COVID-19 samples from the United States, Italy and Spain. PBMCs, B-cell-depleted T cells, or T cells were the source of the cDNA or gDNA that made up the material.

Germline CDR1 and CDR2: SGDLS and YYNGEE. CDR3 length: 16 residues. The V segment lost 0 bases and the J segment 2 bases; nucleotides outside the gene matches: 5. Seattle participants joined during active infection and were tracked over time. How the authors handled the data: Estimation of nucleated cell counts relied on the amplification of reference gene primers. The method was immunoSEQ multiplex PCR; TCRdb's version includes in-frame clones alone and lacks a portion of them. V and J calls and clone size follow that table, whereas D and trimming were derived from the DNA. The repertoire holds 400,000 or so clones, with about 88% as singletons.

The material sequenced was peripheral blood. This chain uses TRBV9 with TRBJ1-2, with TRBD1 identical over 9 bases. The sequence derives from a woman aged 40-49 years with COVID-19, enrolled during active disease. The CDR3, as DNA: TGTGCCAGCAGCGTAGGTATTGGACAGGGGAACTATGGCTACACCTTC. This gives the protein CASSVGIGQGNYGYTF.